This T cell receptor (beta chain) appears in the sequencing data of a study of human T cells and chemical hapten exposure. About the study: TCR yields per sample varied, mainly owing to small pooled library volume differences.

In its sample, this clonotype was seen many times. V lost 8 bases and J 6 bases, leaving 26 bases between the germline ends. The CDR3 extends over 17 amino acids. Total RNA was extracted from unfractionated whole blood. As processed by the authors: With a range of 23,224 to 690,600, the median per sample was about 92,000 TCRs. One entry per CDR3 protein, called by TCRdb with MiXCR from the 5' RACE reads. TCRdb's processing, not the authors' own work, is the source of the V and J calls. The data contain roughly 81,000 distinct CDR3 sequences, 7.7% of them singletons. The chain employs TRBV12-3 or TRBV12-4 and TRBJ1-5, with D uncertain. The clonotype originates from a male donor in good health. In nucleotides, the CDR3 is TGTGCCAGCGGCCCTAAGGGAACCGCCCCGGTGGGTCAGCCCCAGCATTTT. Encoded protein: CASGPKGTAPVGQPQHF.